This TCR beta chain was sequenced for a study of blood T cell repertoires in COVID-19. Germline V gives CDR1 MNHEY, CDR2 SMNVEV (reference sequence). The trim removed 8 bases at V and 8 bases at J, leaving 16 bases unmatched. CDR3 size: 15 residues. Per the original methods: Amplification from reference gene primers served as the basis for estimated nucleated cell counts. Profiling relied on immunoSEQ multiplex PCR, and the TCRdb table lists in-frame clones only, not all of them. The D gene and trimming were derived from the DNA, and the V and J assignments and clone size from that table. The repertoire has nearly 350,000 clones, approximately 89% of them found once; the top ten carry roughly 3%.

The genes are TRBV27 and TRBJ1-2, with 8 bases identical to TRBD1. This receptor was identified in a woman in her late teens or twenties who had recovered from COVID-19. The material sequenced was peripheral blood. As DNA, the CDR3 is TGTGCCAGCGGACATAATAAGGCAGGGGGCACAGGCTACACCTTC. Amino acids: CASGHNKAGGTGYTF.